The clone carrying this T cell receptor beta chain appeared a single time. CDR3 length: 14 amino acids. Germline V gene sequence: CDR1 SGHRS, CDR2 YFSETQ. V lost 4 bases to trimming and J lost 4 bases, with 12 bases between them. Produced via immunoSEQ multiplex PCR; TCRdb's table is partial and in-frame only. The repertoire has roughly 220,000 clones, about nine tenths of them found once; the top ten carry around 2%. These data originate in a study of blood T cell repertoires in COVID-19. The specimen was peripheral blood. This sequence was found in a man under 40 who had recovered from COVID-19. The chain uses TRBV5-1 and TRBJ1-5; D perhaps matches TRBD1 (5 bases). The CDR3, as DNA: TGCGCCAGCAGCATAGGACAAGCAAATCAGCCCCAGCATTTT. Encoded protein: CASSIGQANQPQHF.